This T cell receptor (beta chain) comes out of a study of shared clonotypes between healthy human individuals. Whole-study context: Donor composition was a couple of women and a few men, aged 18 to 49.

Germline CDR1 SEHNR, CDR2 FQNEAQ (reference sequence). Unmatched junction bases numbered 5, after V lost 5 bases and J lost 2 bases. The CDR3 has 14 amino acids. Every subset's genomic DNA went evenly onto several immunoSEQ plates. Profiling relied on immunoSEQ multiplex PCR, and the TCRdb table lists in-frame clones only, not all of them. Here the sample spans about 590,000 clones, 95% to 96% being singletons. Notes on this clone: Its antigen is unidentified.

Study-level points and caveats: A handful of donors showed sharing of around 5.3% of naive CD4 clonotypes. Large sequencing depth failed to make sorted-subset sequencing complete, rarefaction showed.

Naive-designated CD8 cells lacked CD45RO, were positively enriched for CCR7, and omitted terminally differentiated effector memory CD45RA+ cells. This clonotype originated in a woman in her 30s in good health. The sequenced sample consisted of naive CD8+ T cells sorted from blood. V gene TRBV7-9 combines with J gene TRBJ2-7; 8 bases are shared with TRBD2. In DNA, the CDR3 is TGTGCCAGCAGCACGGGGGGGACACCCTACGAGCAGTACTTC. Translation: CASSTGGTPYEQYF. The full variable domain, with the rest looked up from reference TRBV7-9 and TRBJ2-7, is DTGVSQNPRHKITKRGQNVTFRCDPISEHNRLYWYRQTLGQGPEFLTYFQNEAQLEKSRLLSDRFSAERPKGSFSTLEIQRTEQGDSAMYLCASSTGGTPYEQYFGPGTRLTVT.